The 8 T cell receptor beta chains below come from one sample, sequenced in a study of beta chain features in type 1 diabetes. Isolated RNA was reverse transcribed in full, so expressed TCRB transcripts were sequenced. Produced via immunoSEQ multiplex PCR; TCRdb's table is partial and in-frame only. Found here are 110,000 to 150,000 clones, 6% to 7.5% of them singletons; the top ten hold roughly 1.5%. Sequencing was carried out using central memory CD4+ T cells from blood. The receptors were sampled from a woman aged 25 to 39 in good health.

The table lists this clone with a few counts. The V call is TRBV10-3, the J call TRBJ2-7; 8 positions agree with TRBD2. Looked up from germline, CDR1 is ENHRY and CDR2 is SYGVKD. This CDR3 is 15 amino acids long. The ends lost 5 bases at V and 2 bases at J; junction bases unmatched: 8. CDR3 amino acids: CAISQSGSQAYEQYF. CDR3 DNA sequence: TGTGCCATCAGTCAGAGCGGGAGTCAGGCCTACGAGCAGTACTTC.

The V and J genes are TRBV29-1 and TRBJ1-1; a possible D gene is TRBD1 (6 bases). This CDR3 has 13 residues. CDR1 SQVTM and CDR2 ANQGSEA come from the germline V gene. V was clipped by 4 bases and J by 2 bases, with 11 bases between them. CDR3 loop: CSVGGQGNTEAFF. The CDR3 DNA reads as TGCAGCGTTGGGGGGCAGGGTAACACTGAAGCTTTCTTT.

The J gene is TRBJ2-7, the V gene TRBV9, with 8 positions matching TRBD2. Per germline, CDR1 SGDLS and CDR2 YYNGEE. V was pared by 2 bases and J by 6 bases, with 7 bases of the junction left unmatched. There are 14 residues in the CDR3. The CDR3 loop reads CASSVLPAGGEQYF. As DNA, the CDR3 is TGTGCCAGCAGCGTCCTACCCGCGGGAGGCGAGCAGTACTTC.

In this sample, this clone turned up a few times. As DNA, the CDR3 is TGTGCCAGCAGCTTACTGTCTTCCTCCTACAATGAGCAGTTCTTC. Residues: CASSLLSSSYNEQFF. The genes are TRBV5-6 and TRBJ2-1; D gene ambiguous. Trimming left V 2 bases short and J 0 bases short, with 9 bases between. The CDR3 extends over 15 amino acids. Per germline, CDR1 SGHDT and CDR2 YYEEEE.

The gene calls are TRBV6-5 and TRBJ2-1; TRBD1 is a possible D gene (6 bases). V lost 6 bases and J lost 10, with 16 bases in between. CDR3 length equals 13 residues. The germline CDR1 and CDR2 sequences are MNHEY and SVGAGI. The CDR3, as DNA: TGTGCCAGCAGACCCCGACAGGCTCGGGAGCAGTTCTTC. Protein sequence: CASRPRQAREQFF.

The chain uses TRBV20-1 and TRBJ2-3, with 9 bases fitting TRBD1. After removal of 5 bases from V and 6 bases from J, the junction contained 0 bases not matched to a gene. The length of the CDR3 is 11 residues. Per the germline V gene, CDR1 is DFQATT and CDR2 is SNEGSKA (reference sequence). Here the CDR3 reads CSADRGDTQYF. As DNA, the CDR3 is TGCAGTGCTGACAGGGGGGATACGCAGTATTTT.

This clone was seen only a few times. The chain carries TRBV19 and TRBJ2-1; TRBD2 agrees at 7 bases. The CDR3 runs to 16 residues. The germline V gene encodes CDR1 LNHDA and CDR2 SQIVND (reference sequence). After removal of 7 bases from V and 5 bases from J, the junction contained 14 bases not matched to a gene. CDR3 nucleotide sequence: TGTGCCAGTACCTCTCTGGGGAGCGGGAAAAACAATGAGCAGTTCTTC. Its protein is CASTSLGSGKNNEQFF.

This clone occurred many times. The rearrangement links TRBV29-1 to TRBJ2-3; 10 positions match TRBD1. The CDR3 totals 15 residues. The germline V gene has CDR1 SQVTM and CDR2 ANQGSEA. Germline trimming cut 7 bases from V and 1 base from J; bases unmatched to any gene: 8. The CDR3 bases are TGCAGCGCTGGCCGTGGGACAGGGGGCACAGATACGCAGTATTTT. Residues: CSAGRGTGGTDTQYF.